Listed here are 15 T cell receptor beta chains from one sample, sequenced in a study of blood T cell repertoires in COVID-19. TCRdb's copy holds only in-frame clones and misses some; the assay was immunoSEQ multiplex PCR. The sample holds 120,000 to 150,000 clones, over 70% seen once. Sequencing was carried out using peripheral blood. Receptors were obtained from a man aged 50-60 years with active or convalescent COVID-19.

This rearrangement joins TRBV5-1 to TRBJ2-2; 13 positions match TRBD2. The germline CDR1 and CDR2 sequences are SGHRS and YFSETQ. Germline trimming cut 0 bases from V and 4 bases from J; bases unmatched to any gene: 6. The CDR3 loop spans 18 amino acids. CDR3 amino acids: CASSLVLAGGLGTGELFF. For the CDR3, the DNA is TGCGCCAGCAGCTTGGTACTAGCGGGAGGGCTAGGCACCGGGGAGCTGTTTTTT.

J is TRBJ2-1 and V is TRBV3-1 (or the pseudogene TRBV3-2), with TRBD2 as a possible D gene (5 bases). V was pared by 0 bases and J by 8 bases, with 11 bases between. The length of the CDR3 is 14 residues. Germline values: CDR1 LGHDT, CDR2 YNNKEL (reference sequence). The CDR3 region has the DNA TGTGCCAGCAGCCAAGACTGGACTCTGGATGAGCAGTTCTTC. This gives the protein CASSQDWTLDEQFF.

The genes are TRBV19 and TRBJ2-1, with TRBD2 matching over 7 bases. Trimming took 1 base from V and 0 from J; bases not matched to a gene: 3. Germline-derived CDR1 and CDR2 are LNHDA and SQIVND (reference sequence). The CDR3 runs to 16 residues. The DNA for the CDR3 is TGTGCCAGTAGTATAGGGGGGGGAGGCTCCTACAATGAGCAGTTCTTC. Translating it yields CASSIGGGGSYNEQFF.

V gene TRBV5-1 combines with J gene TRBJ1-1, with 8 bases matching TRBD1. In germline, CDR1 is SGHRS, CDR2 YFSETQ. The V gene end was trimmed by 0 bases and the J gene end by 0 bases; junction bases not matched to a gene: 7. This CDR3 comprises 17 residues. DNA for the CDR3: TGCGCCAGCAGCTTGGGGGGGACAGGCCTTTTGAACACTGAAGCTTTCTTT. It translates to CASSLGGTGLLNTEAFF. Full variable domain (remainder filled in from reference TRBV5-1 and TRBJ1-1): KAGVTQTPRYLIKTRGQQVTLSCSPISGHRSVSWYQQTPGQGLQFLFEYFSETQRNKGNFPGRFSGRQFSNSRSEMNVSTLELGDSALYLCASSLGGTGLLNTEAFFGQGTRLTVV.

The CDR3 is CASSQDSWGGNQPQHF. The CDR3, as DNA: TGTGCCAGCAGCCAAGATTCGTGGGGGGGCAATCAGCCCCAGCATTTT. This chain uses TRBV3-1 (or the pseudogene TRBV3-2) with TRBJ1-5; possible D gene TRBD1, 5 bases. V was cut by 0 bases and J by 2 bases, with 11 bases left in between. Germline V gene data show CDR1 as LGHDT and CDR2 as YNNKEL (reference sequence). This CDR3 is 16 amino acids long.

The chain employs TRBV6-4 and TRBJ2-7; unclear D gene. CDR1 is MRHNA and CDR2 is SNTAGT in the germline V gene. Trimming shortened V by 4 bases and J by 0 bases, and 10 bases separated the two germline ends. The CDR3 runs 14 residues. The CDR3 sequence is CASSATSSSYEQYF. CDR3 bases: TGTGCCAGCAGTGCCACTTCGAGCTCCTACGAGCAGTACTTC.

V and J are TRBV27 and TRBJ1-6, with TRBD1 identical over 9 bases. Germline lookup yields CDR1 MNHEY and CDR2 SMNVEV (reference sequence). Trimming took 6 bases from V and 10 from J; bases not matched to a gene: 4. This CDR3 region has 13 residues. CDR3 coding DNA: TGTGCCAGCAGCACAGGGGGCGTCTCACCCCTCCACTTT. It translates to CASSTGGVSPLHF.

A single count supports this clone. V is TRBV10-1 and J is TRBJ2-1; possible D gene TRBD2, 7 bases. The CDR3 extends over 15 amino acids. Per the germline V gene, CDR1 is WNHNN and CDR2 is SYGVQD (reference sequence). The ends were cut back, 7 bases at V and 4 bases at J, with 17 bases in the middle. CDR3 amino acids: CASIGGRGIYNEQFF. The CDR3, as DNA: TGCGCCAGCATCGGGGGGCGCGGAATTTACAATGAGCAGTTCTTC.

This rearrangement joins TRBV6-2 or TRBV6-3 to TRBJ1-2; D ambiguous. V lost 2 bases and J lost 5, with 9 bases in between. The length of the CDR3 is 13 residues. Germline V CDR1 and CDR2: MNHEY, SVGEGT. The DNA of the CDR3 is TGTGCCAGCAGTTACGGTTCCGAGTATGGCTACACCTTC. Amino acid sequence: CASSYGSEYGYTF.

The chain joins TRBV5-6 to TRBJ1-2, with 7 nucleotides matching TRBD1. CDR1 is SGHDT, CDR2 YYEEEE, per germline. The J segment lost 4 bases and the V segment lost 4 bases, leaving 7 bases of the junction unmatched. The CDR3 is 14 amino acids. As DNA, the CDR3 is TGTGCCAGCAGCCCAAAAGACAGGGCCTATGGCTACACCTTC. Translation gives CASSPKDRAYGYTF.

The CDR3 reads CASSFQRGGDTQYF. DNA of the CDR3: TGTGCCAGCAGCTTCCAGCGGGGAGGAGATACGCAGTATTTT. V is TRBV7-8 and J is TRBJ2-3, with 7 bases fitting TRBD2. The CDR3 runs 14 residues. Trimming at V came to 3 bases and at J to 5 bases, leaving 5 bases not matched to a gene. From germline, CDR1 is SGHVS and CDR2 FQNEAQ.

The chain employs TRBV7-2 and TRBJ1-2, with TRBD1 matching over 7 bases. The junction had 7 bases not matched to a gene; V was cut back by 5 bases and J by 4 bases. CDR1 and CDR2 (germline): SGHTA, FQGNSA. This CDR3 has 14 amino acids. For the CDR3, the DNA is TGTGCCAGCAGCCCAGGGGGGCGGGTCTATGGCTACACCTTC. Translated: CASSPGGRVYGYTF.

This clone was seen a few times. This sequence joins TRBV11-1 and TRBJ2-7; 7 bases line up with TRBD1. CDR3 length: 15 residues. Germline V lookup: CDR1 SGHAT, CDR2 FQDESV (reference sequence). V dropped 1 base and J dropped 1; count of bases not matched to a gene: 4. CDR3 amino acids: CASSLGAGGSYEQYF. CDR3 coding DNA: TGTGCCAGCAGCTTAGGGGCAGGGGGTTCCTACGAGCAGTACTTC.

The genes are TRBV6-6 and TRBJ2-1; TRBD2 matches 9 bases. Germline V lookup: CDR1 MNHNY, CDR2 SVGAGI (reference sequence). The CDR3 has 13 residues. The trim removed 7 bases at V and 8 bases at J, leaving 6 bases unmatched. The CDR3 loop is CASTPSGIDEQFF. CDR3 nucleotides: TGTGCCAGCACACCTAGCGGGATAGATGAGCAGTTCTTC.

The CDR3: CASSGGPNTEAFF. The CDR3 nucleotides read TGTGCCAGCAGTGGGGGGCCGAACACTGAAGCTTTCTTT. This chain links TRBV6-4 with TRBJ1-1; D is perhaps TRBD1 (6 bases). Germline values: CDR1 MRHNA, CDR2 SNTAGT. V lost 4 bases and J lost 1, with 7 bases in between. The CDR3 is 13 amino acids.